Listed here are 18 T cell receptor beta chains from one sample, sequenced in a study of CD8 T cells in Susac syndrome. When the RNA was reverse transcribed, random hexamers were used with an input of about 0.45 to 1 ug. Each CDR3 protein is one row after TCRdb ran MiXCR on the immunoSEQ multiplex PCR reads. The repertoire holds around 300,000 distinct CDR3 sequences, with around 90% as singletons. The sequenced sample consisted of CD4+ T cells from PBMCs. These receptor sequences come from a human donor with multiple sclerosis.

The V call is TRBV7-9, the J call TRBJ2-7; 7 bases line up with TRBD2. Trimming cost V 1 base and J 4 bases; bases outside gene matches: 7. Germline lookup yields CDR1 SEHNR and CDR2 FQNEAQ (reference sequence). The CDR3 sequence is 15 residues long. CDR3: CASSLGGGVGYEQYF. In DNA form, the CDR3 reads TGTGCCAGCAGCTTAGGGGGGGGAGTCGGTTACGAGCAGTACTTC.

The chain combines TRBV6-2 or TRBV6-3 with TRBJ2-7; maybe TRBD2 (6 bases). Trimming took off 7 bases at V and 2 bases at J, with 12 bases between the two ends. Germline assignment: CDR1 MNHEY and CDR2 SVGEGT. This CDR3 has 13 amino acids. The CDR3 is CASTLGGTYEQYF. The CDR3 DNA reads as TGTGCCAGCACCCTCGGCGGGACCTACGAGCAGTACTTC.

The CDR3 DNA is TGTGCCAGCTCACAGACCGACTACGAGCAGTACTTC. Its protein product is CASSQTDYEQYF. The V and J genes are TRBV18 and TRBJ2-7; no firm D call. Germline loops: CDR1 KGHSH, CDR2 LQKENI. V was clipped by 4 bases and J by 3 bases, with 7 bases between them. The CDR3 contains 12 residues.

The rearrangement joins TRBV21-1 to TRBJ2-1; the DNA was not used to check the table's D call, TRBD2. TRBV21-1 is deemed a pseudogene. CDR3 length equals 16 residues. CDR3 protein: CASSSKGDQPFNEQFF. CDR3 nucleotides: TGTGCCAGCAGCTCAAAAGGGGACCAGCCTTTCAATGAGCAGTTCTTC.

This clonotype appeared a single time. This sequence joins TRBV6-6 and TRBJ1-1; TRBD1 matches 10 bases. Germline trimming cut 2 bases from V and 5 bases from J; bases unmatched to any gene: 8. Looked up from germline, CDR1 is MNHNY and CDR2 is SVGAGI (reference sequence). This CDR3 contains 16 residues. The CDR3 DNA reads TGTGCCAGCAGTTACCCCCCCGGACAGGGGGAGACTGAAGCTTTCTTT. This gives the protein CASSYPPGQGETEAFF.

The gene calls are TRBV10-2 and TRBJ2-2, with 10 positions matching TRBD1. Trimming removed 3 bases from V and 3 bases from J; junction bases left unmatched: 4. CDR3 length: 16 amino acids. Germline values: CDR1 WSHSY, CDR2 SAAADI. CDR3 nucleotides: TGCGCCAGCAGTGATTGGACAGGGGGGGACACCGGGGAGCTGTTTTTT. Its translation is CASSDWTGGDTGELFF.

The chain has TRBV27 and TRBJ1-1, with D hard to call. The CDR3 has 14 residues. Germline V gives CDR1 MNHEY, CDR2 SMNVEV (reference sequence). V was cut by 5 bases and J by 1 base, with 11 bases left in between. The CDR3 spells CASSPLHGNTEAFF. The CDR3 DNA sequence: TGTGCCAGCAGTCCCTTACATGGGAACACTGAAGCTTTCTTT.

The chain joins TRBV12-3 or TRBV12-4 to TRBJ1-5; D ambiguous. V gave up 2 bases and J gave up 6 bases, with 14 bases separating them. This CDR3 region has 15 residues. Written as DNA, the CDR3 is TGTGCCAGCAGTTTACGTGGATTCGGCGCTCAGCCCCAGCATTTT. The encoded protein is CASSLRGFGAQPQHF.

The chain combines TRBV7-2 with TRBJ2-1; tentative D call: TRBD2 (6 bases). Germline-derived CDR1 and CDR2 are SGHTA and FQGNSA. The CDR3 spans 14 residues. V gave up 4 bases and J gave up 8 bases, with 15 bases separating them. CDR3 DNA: TGTGCCAGCAGCTCCCCAGCGGGTGGGGATGAGCAGTTCTTC. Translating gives CASSSPAGGDEQFF.

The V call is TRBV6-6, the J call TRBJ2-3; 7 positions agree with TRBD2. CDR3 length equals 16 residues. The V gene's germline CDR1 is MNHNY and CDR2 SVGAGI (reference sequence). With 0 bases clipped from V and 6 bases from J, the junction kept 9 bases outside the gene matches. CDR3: CASSYSWGGGADTQYF. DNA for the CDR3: TGTGCCAGCAGTTACTCGTGGGGCGGGGGTGCGGATACGCAGTATTTT.

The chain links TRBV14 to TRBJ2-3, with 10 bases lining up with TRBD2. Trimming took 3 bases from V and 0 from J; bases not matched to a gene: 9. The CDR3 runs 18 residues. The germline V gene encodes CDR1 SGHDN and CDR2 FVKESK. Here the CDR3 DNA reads TGTGCCAGCAGCCATCCACTCACTAGCGGGACTAGCACAGATACGCAGTATTTT. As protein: CASSHPLTSGTSTDTQYF. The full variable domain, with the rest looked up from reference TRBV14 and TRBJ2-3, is EAGVTQFPSHSVIEKGQTVTLRCDPISGHDNLYWYRRVMGKEIKFLLHFVKESKQDESGMPNNRFLAERTGGTYSTLKVQPAELEDSGVYFCASSHPLTSGTSTDTQYFGPGTRLTVL.

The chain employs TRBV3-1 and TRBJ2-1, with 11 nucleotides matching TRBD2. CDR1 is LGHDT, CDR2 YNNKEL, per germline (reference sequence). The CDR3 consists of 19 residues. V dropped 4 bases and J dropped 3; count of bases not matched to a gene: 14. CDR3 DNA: TGTGCCAGCAGCCCAGCCCTCTCGACTAGCGGGGCACTCTACAATGAGCAGTTCTTC. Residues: CASSPALSTSGALYNEQFF.

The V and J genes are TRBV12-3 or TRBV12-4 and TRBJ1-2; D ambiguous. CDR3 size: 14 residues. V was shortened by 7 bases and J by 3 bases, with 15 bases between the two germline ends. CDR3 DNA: TGTGCCAGCACCCCCTCAACCGGGGACTATGGCTACACCTTC. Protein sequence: CASTPSTGDYGYTF.

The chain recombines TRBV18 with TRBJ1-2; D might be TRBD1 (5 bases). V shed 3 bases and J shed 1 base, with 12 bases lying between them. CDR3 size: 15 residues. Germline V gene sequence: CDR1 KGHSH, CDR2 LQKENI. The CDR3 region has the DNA TGTGCCAGCTCACCGGGGACGACGGGTAACTATGGCTACACCTTC. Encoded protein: CASSPGTTGNYGYTF.

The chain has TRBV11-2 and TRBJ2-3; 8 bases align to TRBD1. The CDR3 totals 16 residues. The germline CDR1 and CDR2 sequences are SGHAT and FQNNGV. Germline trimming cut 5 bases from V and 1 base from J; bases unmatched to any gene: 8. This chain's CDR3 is CASSIHQGAGTDTQYF. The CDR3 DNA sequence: TGTGCCAGCAGCATCCACCAGGGGGCAGGCACAGATACGCAGTATTTT.

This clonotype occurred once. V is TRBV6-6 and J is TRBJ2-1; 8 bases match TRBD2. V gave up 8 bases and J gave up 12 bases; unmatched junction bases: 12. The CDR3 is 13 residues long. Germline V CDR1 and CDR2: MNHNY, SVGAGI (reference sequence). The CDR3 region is CASVAGGTMTQFF. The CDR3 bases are TGTGCCAGCGTCGCGGGGGGTACAATGACGCAGTTCTTC.

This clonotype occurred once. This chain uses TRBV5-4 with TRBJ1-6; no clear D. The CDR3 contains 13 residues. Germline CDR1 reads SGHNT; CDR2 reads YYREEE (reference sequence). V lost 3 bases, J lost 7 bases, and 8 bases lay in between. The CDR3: CASSWVGNSPLHF. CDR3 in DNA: TGTGCCAGCAGCTGGGTGGGGAATTCACCCCTCCACTTT. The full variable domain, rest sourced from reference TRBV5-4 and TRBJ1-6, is ETGVTQSPTHLIKTRGQQVTLRCSSQSGHNTVSWYQQALGQGPQFIFQYYREEENGRGNFPPRFSGLQFPNYSSELNVNALELDDSALYLCASSWVGNSPLHFGNGTRLTVT.

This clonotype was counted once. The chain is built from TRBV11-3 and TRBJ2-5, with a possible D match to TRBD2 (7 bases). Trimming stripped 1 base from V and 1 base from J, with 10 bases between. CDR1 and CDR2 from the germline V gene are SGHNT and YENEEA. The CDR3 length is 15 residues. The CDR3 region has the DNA TGTGCCAGCAGCTTAGTCCGGGGGGCCCAAGAGACCCAGTACTTC. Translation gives CASSLVRGAQETQYF.